This record looks at one T cell receptor (beta chain) sequence and its context. The data stem from a study of blood T cell repertoires in COVID-19. Sequenced by immunoSEQ multiplex PCR; TCRdb stores in-frame clones only, minus some. The top ten clones hold 6% to 9% of a sample with around 300,000 clones, 65% to 90% of them seen once. The source is a human donor in a cohort sampled during active COVID-19. Sample: peripheral blood.

CDR3: CATSAPGQGEEKLFF. CDR3 DNA: TGTGCCACCAGTGCCCCGGGACAGGGGGAGGAAAAACTGTTTTTT. V is TRBV24-1 and J is TRBJ1-4, with 11 bases aligning to TRBD1. The germline gives CDR1 KGHDR, CDR2 SFDVKD. Unmatched junction bases numbered 6, after V lost 5 bases and J lost 8 bases. CDR3 length: 15 residues.